The 26 T cell receptor beta chains in this list originate from one sample, sequenced in a study of shared clonotypes between healthy human individuals. Libraries were prepared by immunoSEQ multiplex PCR; TCRdb keeps only in-frame clonotypes and omits some of them. This sample yields about 1.5 million clones, of which 95% to 99% are seen a single time; 0.4% to 0.45% belongs to the top ten. The sequencing sample was made of naive CD4+ T cells sorted from blood. Subset in this sample: CD45RA+ positively selected. The receptors originated from a man aged 30 to 39 in good health.

V is TRBV6-1 and J is TRBJ1-1; no definite D call. V lost 2 bases and J 1 base, leaving 8 bases between the germline ends. The CDR3 spans 14 residues. The germline gives CDR1 MNHNS, CDR2 SASEGT. The CDR3 DNA follows: TGTGCCAGCAGTGAAATCTTCCAGAACACTGAAGCTTTCTTT. It codes for CASSEIFQNTEAFF.

CDR3 sequence reads: CASSERSRANEQFF. The CDR3 DNA follows: TGCGCCAGCAGTGAGCGCTCCCGGGCGAATGAGCAGTTCTTC. This chain links TRBV10-1 with TRBJ2-1; D call uncertain. This CDR3 is 14 amino acids long. Germline CDR1 reads WNHNN; CDR2 reads SYGVQD (reference sequence). The ends were cut back, 2 bases at V and 7 bases at J, with 12 bases in the middle.

The V gene is TRBV7-9, the J gene TRBJ1-1, with D unresolved. Between the trimmed V and J ends, which lost 5 bases and 3 bases, there was a span of 13 bases. Germline V gene data show CDR1 as SEHNR and CDR2 as FQNEAQ (reference sequence). The length of the CDR3 is 14 residues. The CDR3, as DNA: TGTGCCAGCAGCACCCCCCGTTCCGACACTGAAGCTTTCTTT. Translation gives CASSTPRSDTEAFF.

The chain has TRBV5-4 and TRBJ2-1; tentatively, D is TRBD2 (5 bases). Deletions cut 1 base from V and 0 bases from J, with 11 bases between. The CDR3 contains 16 residues. Germline CDR1 and CDR2: SGHNT and YYREEE (reference sequence). DNA for the CDR3: TGTGCCAGCAGCTTGTCGCGGGTGAGCTCCTACAATGAGCAGTTCTTC. Its translation: CASSLSRVSSYNEQFF.

This chain uses TRBV25-1 with TRBJ2-5, with 10 bases fitting TRBD1. This CDR3 has 14 amino acids. V shed 7 bases and J 5 bases; nucleotides not matched to a gene: 7. Germline V CDR1 and CDR2: MGHDK, SYGVNS. This CDR3 reads CASTDRDRGETQYF. For the CDR3, the DNA is TGTGCCAGCACCGACCGGGACAGGGGTGAGACCCAGTACTTC. The full variable domain, its missing parts supplied by reference TRBV25-1 and TRBJ2-5, is EADIYQTPRYLVIGTGKKITLECSQTMGHDKMYWYQQDPGMELHLIHYSYGVNSTEKGDLSSESTVSRIRTEHFPLTLESARPSHTSQYLCASTDRDRGETQYFGPGTRLLVL.

A word on this clone: Other DNA variants within this sample encode the same CDR3. This chain connects TRBV5-1 to TRBJ2-2; D is undetermined. The CDR3 has 13 amino acids. Germline V gives CDR1 SGHRS, CDR2 YFSETQ. V lost 0 bases, J lost 3 bases, and 3 bases lay in between. CDR3 in DNA: TGCGCCAGCAGCTTGGGAGACACCGGGGAGCTGTTTTTT. Translated, it gives CASSLGDTGELFF. The full variable domain, in which reference TRBV5-1 and TRBJ2-2 provide the parts outside the CDR3, is KAGVTQTPRYLIKTRGQQVTLSCSPISGHRSVSWYQQTPGQGLQFLFEYFSETQRNKGNFPGRFSGRQFSNSRSEMNVSTLELGDSALYLCASSLGDTGELFFGEGSRLTVL.

The V and J genes are TRBV5-5 and TRBJ1-1; 8 bases map to TRBD1. The CDR3 covers 15 residues. The junction had 2 bases not matched to a gene; V was cut back by 0 bases and J by 1 base. Germline lookup yields CDR1 SGHKS and CDR2 YYEKEE (reference sequence). Here the CDR3 reads CASSLEGQGNTEAFF. The DNA for the CDR3 is TGTGCCAGCAGCTTGGAAGGACAGGGGAACACTGAAGCTTTCTTT.

This chain links TRBV2 with TRBJ2-2, with 7 nucleotides matching TRBD2. The CDR3 extends over 13 amino acids. The junction had 1 base not matched to a gene; V was cut back by 7 bases and J by 2 bases. Germline assignment: CDR1 SNHLY and CDR2 FYNNEI. Here the CDR3 reads CASKRDNTGELFF. CDR3 DNA: TGTGCCAGCAAGCGGGACAACACCGGGGAGCTGTTTTTT.

This chain joins TRBV19 and TRBJ1-5; unclear D gene. V was clipped by 3 bases and J by 4 bases, with 13 bases between them. Germline V CDR1 and CDR2: LNHDA, SQIVND (reference sequence). CDR3 length equals 15 residues. DNA of the CDR3: TGTGCCAGTAGTATGCAGGTCCGCCTGAATCAGCCCCAGCATTTT. Its protein product is CASSMQVRLNQPQHF.

The rearrangement links TRBV9 to TRBJ2-3, with 12 bases identical to TRBD2. There are 20 residues in the CDR3. Germline V gene lookup returns CDR1 SGDLS and CDR2 YYNGEE. Trimming cost V 0 bases and J 6 bases; bases outside gene matches: 17. CDR3 DNA: TGTGCCAGCAGCGTAGCTGCCCGACACCAACTAGCGGGAGGTCAGGATACGCAGTATTTT. Translating it yields CASSVAARHQLAGGQDTQYF.

The chain combines TRBV28 with TRBJ1-5, with 10 bases that match TRBD1. The CDR3 covers 16 residues. Germline V CDR1 and CDR2: MDHEN, SYDVKM. V lost 1 base to trimming and J lost 7 bases; unmatched junction nucleotides: 7. CDR3 coding DNA: TGTGCCAGCAGTTTATACCGGGACAGGGGTATACAGCCCCAGCATTTT. Residues: CASSLYRDRGIQPQHF.

The chain has TRBV10-2 and TRBJ1-1; 8 bases fit TRBD1. The V segment lost 6 bases and the J segment 1 base; nucleotides outside the gene matches: 4. CDR1 WSHSY and CDR2 SAAADI come from the germline V gene. The CDR3 loop spans 14 amino acids. The CDR3 region has the DNA TGCGCCAGCAGGAAAGGACAGGGGAACACTGAAGCTTTCTTT. It encodes CASRKGQGNTEAFF.

This chain connects TRBV7-8 to TRBJ2-1, with 10 bases matching TRBD1. Trimming at V came to 4 bases and at J to 6 bases, leaving 6 bases not matched to a gene. This CDR3 region has 15 residues. Germline assignment: CDR1 SGHVS and CDR2 FQNEAQ. This CDR3 is CASSSWTGGGNEQFF. CDR3 sequence (DNA): TGTGCCAGCAGCTCCTGGACAGGGGGAGGCAATGAGCAGTTCTTC.

DNA for the CDR3: TGCAGCTCATGGGCCTCTCACCAAGAGACCCAGTACTTC. It translates to CSSWASHQETQYF. The chain recombines TRBV29-1 with TRBJ2-5, with D unresolved. The CDR3 extends over 13 amino acids. CDR1 and CDR2 (germline): SQVTM, ANQGSEA. V gave up 8 bases and J gave up 0 bases, with 13 bases separating them.

V gene TRBV2 combines with J gene TRBJ2-1, with 7 bases lining up with TRBD2. CDR1 is SNHLY and CDR2 is FYNNEI in the germline V gene. CDR3 size: 15 residues. Trimming removed 4 bases from V and 6 bases from J; junction bases left unmatched: 9. CDR3 DNA sequence: TGTGCCAGCAGTGTAGTGGACCGCGGGGGCAATGAGCAGTTCTTC. This translates into CASSVVDRGGNEQFF. The variable domain in full, with the rest retrieved from reference TRBV2 and TRBJ2-1, is EPEVTQTPSHQVTQMGQEVILRCVPISNHLYFYWYRQILGQKVEFLVSFYNNEISEKSEIFDDQFSVERPDGSNFTLKIRSTKLEDSAMYFCASSVVDRGGNEQFFGPGTRLTVL.

The V call is TRBV15, the J call TRBJ2-2; 7 bases are shared with TRBD1. Per the germline V gene, CDR1 is LNHNV and CDR2 is YYDKDF (reference sequence). The junction had 10 bases not matched to a gene; V was cut back by 4 bases and J by 2 bases. The CDR3 length is 17 residues. This chain's CDR3 is CATSTRSGTVNTGELFF. CDR3 nucleotide sequence: TGTGCCACCAGCACCCGGTCCGGGACAGTTAACACCGGGGAGCTGTTTTTT.

This chain links TRBV28 with TRBJ1-1; D not resolved. V was clipped by 6 bases and J by 0 bases, with 11 bases between them. This CDR3 spans 14 amino acids. Germline values: CDR1 MDHEN, CDR2 SYDVKM. The CDR3 here is CASSVPGLNTEAFF. CDR3 coding DNA: TGTGCCAGCAGCGTTCCGGGCCTGAACACTGAAGCTTTCTTT.

V usage is TRBV5-1 and J usage is TRBJ2-7, with 9 positions matching TRBD1. The CDR3 contains 15 residues. Looked up from germline, CDR1 is SGHRS and CDR2 is YFSETQ. With V trimmed by 0 bases and J by 3 bases, 4 bases remained unmatched. CDR3 protein: CASSLEGQGHYEQYF. The CDR3 nucleotides are TGCGCCAGCAGCTTGGAGGGACAGGGCCACTACGAGCAGTACTTC. Variable domain in full (rest from reference TRBV5-1 and TRBJ2-7): KAGVTQTPRYLIKTRGQQVTLSCSPISGHRSVSWYQQTPGQGLQFLFEYFSETQRNKGNFPGRFSGRQFSNSRSEMNVSTLELGDSALYLCASSLEGQGHYEQYFGPGTRLTVT.

The gene calls are TRBV19 and TRBJ1-1; tentatively, D is TRBD1 (6 bases). This CDR3 is built from 14 residues. Between the trimmed V and J ends, which lost 5 bases and 1 base, there was a span of 11 bases. Germline assignment: CDR1 LNHDA and CDR2 SQIVND (reference sequence). The CDR3 here is CASSWGAENTEAFF. CDR3 DNA: TGTGCCAGTAGTTGGGGGGCGGAGAACACTGAAGCTTTCTTT.

This clone showed up just once. This chain connects TRBV19 to TRBJ2-5; no clear D gene. Germline loops: CDR1 LNHDA, CDR2 SQIVND (reference sequence). The CDR3 has 19 residues. V was clipped by 1 base and J by 2 bases, with 23 bases between them. CDR3 residues: CASSIAPGSRKHPQETQYF. The CDR3 DNA follows: TGTGCCAGTAGTATAGCCCCGGGTAGCAGGAAACACCCACAAGAGACCCAGTACTTC.

The chain carries TRBV5-5 and TRBJ1-4; 7 bases are a match to TRBD1. Trimming at V came to 0 bases and at J to 4 bases, leaving 6 bases not matched to a gene. The CDR3 contains 16 residues. CDR1 SGHKS and CDR2 YYEKEE come from the germline V gene (reference sequence). The CDR3, as DNA: TGTGCCAGCAGCTTGGCCCGCTCAGGGGGTAATGAAAAACTGTTTTTT. Translating gives CASSLARSGGNEKLFF. Full variable domain (rest looked up from reference TRBV5-5 and TRBJ1-4): DAGVTQSPTHLIKTRGQQVTLRCSPISGHKSVSWYQQVLGQGPQFIFQYYEKEERGRGNFPDRFSARQFPNYSSELNVNALLLGDSALYLCASSLARSGGNEKLFFGSGTQLSVL.

The chain combines TRBV5-4 with TRBJ2-7, with 11 bases fitting TRBD2. This CDR3 region has 15 residues. Looked up from germline, CDR1 is SGHNT and CDR2 is YYREEE (reference sequence). V shed 1 base and J 4 bases; nucleotides not matched to a gene: 4. CDR3 region: CASSLLGLADYEQYF. The CDR3 bases are TGTGCCAGCAGCTTGCTGGGACTAGCGGATTACGAGCAGTACTTC.

The chain combines TRBV9 with TRBJ2-2; TRBD2 agrees at 9 bases. J was trimmed by 1 base and V by 0 bases; bases with no gene match: 10. CDR3 size: 19 residues. Germline CDR1 and CDR2: SGDLS and YYNGEE. CDR3 DNA sequence: TGTGCCAGCAGCGTAGCTTGGGGGGCTAGCGGGAAGAACACCGGGGAGCTGTTTTTT. Translating it yields CASSVAWGASGKNTGELFF.

V gene TRBV18 combines with J gene TRBJ1-1; tentative D call: TRBD1 (5 bases). Trimming removed 1 base at V and 1 base at J, with 16 bases between. Germline V lookup: CDR1 KGHSH, CDR2 LQKENI. The CDR3 contains 17 residues. As DNA, the CDR3 is TGTGCCAGCTCACCACGGGCTCAGGGCGGGCCGAACACTGAAGCTTTCTTT. This sequence encodes CASSPRAQGGPNTEAFF.

This clone was counted a single time. V and J are TRBV5-1 and TRBJ2-2, with D hard to call. Germline lookup yields CDR1 SGHRS and CDR2 YFSETQ. V was cut by 2 bases and J by 4 bases, with 15 bases left in between. The CDR3 runs 16 residues. CDR3 sequence (DNA): TGCGCCAGCAGCTTTACAGAGAACAGACGCACCGGGGAGCTGTTTTTT. The encoded protein is CASSFTENRRTGELFF.

V gene TRBV11-2 combines with J gene TRBJ2-7; 10 positions agree with TRBD2. J was trimmed by 4 bases and V by 7 bases; bases with no gene match: 10. This CDR3 region has 15 residues. CDR1 SGHAT and CDR2 FQNNGV come from the germline V gene. In DNA, the CDR3 is TGTGCCAGCAACTCGGTGGCTAGCGGGAGTTACGAGCAGTACTTC. Translating it yields CASNSVASGSYEQYF.